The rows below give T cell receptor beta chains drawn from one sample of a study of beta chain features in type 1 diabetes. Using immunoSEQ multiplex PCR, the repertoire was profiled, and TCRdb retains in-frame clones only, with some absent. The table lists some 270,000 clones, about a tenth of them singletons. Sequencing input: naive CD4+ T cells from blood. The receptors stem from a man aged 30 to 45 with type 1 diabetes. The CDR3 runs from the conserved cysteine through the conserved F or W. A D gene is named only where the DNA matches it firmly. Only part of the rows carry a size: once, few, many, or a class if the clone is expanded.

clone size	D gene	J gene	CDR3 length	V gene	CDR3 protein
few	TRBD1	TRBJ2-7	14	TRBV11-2	CASTQGDRTYEQYF
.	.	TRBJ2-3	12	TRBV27	CASSPTADTQYF
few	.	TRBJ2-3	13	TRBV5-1	CASSQESTDTQYF
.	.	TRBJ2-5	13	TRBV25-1	CASARGGGKTQYF
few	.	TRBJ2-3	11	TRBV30	CAWTGSNTQYF
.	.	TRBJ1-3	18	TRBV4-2	CASSQAAGGRYSGNTIYF
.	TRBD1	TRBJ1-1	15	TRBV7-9	CASSSRTGGGTEAFF
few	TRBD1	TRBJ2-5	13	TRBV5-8	CASSWDRAETQYF
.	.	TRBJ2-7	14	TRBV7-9	CASSSGLRVKEQYF
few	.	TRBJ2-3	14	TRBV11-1	CASSLGRSTDTQYF
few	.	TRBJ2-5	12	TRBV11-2	CASSPGVETQYF
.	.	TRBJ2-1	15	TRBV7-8	CASTRARGVYNEQFF
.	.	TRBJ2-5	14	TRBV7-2	CASSPGSSSSTQYF
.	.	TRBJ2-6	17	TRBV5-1	CASSLVQMYSGANVLTF